Following are 7 T cell receptor beta chains from one sample sequenced in a study of blood T cell repertoires in COVID-19. Libraries were prepared by immunoSEQ multiplex PCR; TCRdb keeps only in-frame clonotypes and omits some of them. The data hold around 180,000 clones, with around two thirds observed a single time. Specimen: peripheral blood. Every receptor here comes from an elderly woman with acute or convalescent COVID-19.

V is TRBV5-5 and J is TRBJ1-2; D unclear. Germline values: CDR1 SGHKS, CDR2 YYEKEE (reference sequence). The CDR3 runs 14 residues. V dropped 2 bases and J dropped 8 bases, with 16 bases sitting between them. CDR3 bases: TGTGCCAGCAGCTTTATCGAGGAAGGGAGGGGCTACACCTTC. It is translated as CASSFIEEGRGYTF.

This clone was seen a few times. The rearrangement joins TRBV6-2 or TRBV6-3 to TRBJ2-2, with TRBD2 identical over 12 bases. From germline, CDR1 is MNHEY and CDR2 SVGEGT. Unmatched junction bases numbered 4, after V lost 6 bases and J lost 5 bases. There are 15 residues in the CDR3. The CDR3 protein is CASSFGLAGTGELFF. CDR3 nucleotide sequence: TGTGCCAGCAGCTTCGGACTAGCGGGAACCGGGGAGCTGTTTTTT.

In its sample, this clone was seen once. The chain couples TRBV7-2 to TRBJ2-1; D is undetermined. Per the germline V gene, CDR1 is SGHTA and CDR2 is FQGNSA. CDR3 length: 15 amino acids. Trimming pared 1 base from V and 4 bases from J, leaving 11 bases between. As DNA, the CDR3 is TGTGCCAGCAGCTTAGGGGTATTAGCTTACAATGAGCAGTTCTTC. Protein: CASSLGVLAYNEQFF.

The sample holds a few counts of this clone. This chain uses TRBV24-1 with TRBJ2-1, with 11 nucleotides matching TRBD2. The CDR3 runs to 15 residues. V lost 7 bases and J lost 6; bases outside the gene matches: 7. Looked up from germline, CDR1 is KGHDR and CDR2 is SFDVKD. The CDR3 here is CATRGTGTSGNEQFF. For the CDR3, the DNA is TGTGCCACCAGGGGGACCGGGACTAGCGGCAATGAGCAGTTCTTC.

The V gene is TRBV19, the J gene TRBJ1-1; no clear D gene. The V and J ends lost 7 bases and 2 bases respectively, with 11 bases between them. CDR1 is LNHDA and CDR2 is SQIVND in the germline V gene (reference sequence). The CDR3 spans 13 residues. CDR3 residues: CASTFQANTEAFF. The CDR3 nucleotides read TGTGCCAGTACCTTTCAAGCTAACACTGAAGCTTTCTTT.

In its sample, this clone was seen a few times. The rearrangement uses TRBV18 and TRBJ1-3; D is unresolved. V was pared by 3 bases and J by 4 bases, with 10 bases between. Germline V CDR1 and CDR2: KGHSH, LQKENI. The CDR3 is 14 residues long. The CDR3 spells CASSPSSPGNTIYF. The CDR3 region has the DNA TGTGCCAGCTCACCGAGCTCGCCGGGAAACACCATATATTTT.

This sequence joins TRBV2 and TRBJ2-3; 9 bases line up with TRBD2. The CDR3 extends over 15 amino acids. V shed 3 bases and J 6 bases; nucleotides not matched to a gene: 7. Germline V gene sequence: CDR1 SNHLY, CDR2 FYNNEI. CDR3 sequence (DNA): TGTGCCAGCAGTGAGACTAGCGGCTACGCGGATACGCAGTATTTT. Protein sequence: CASSETSGYADTQYF.